This T cell receptor (beta chain) is from a study of cytomegalovirus exposure and HLA in healthy donors. Whole-study results and caveats: According to the study, around 180 TCR beta chains were cytomegalovirus-associated.

Concerning this clone itself: The antigen remains undetermined.

CDR1 SGHDT and CDR2 YYEEEE come from the germline V gene. Unmatched junction bases numbered 8, after V lost 4 bases and J lost 3 bases. The CDR3 length is 16 residues. All donors participated as healthy donors of bone marrow. The PCR was carried out with 60 Vbeta primers and 13 Jbeta primers. Profiled with immunoSEQ multiplex PCR; TCRdb holds only in-frame clones, not every one. The sample carries over 65,000 clones, approximately 80% recorded once. This TCR was recovered from a woman in her twenties or thirties in good health and CMV-seronegative. The sequenced material came from PBMCs. J is TRBJ1-1 and V is TRBV5-6; 11 positions agree with TRBD1. The CDR3 DNA is TGTGCCAGCAGCGACCCCCGGACAGGGGGCGACACTGAAGCTTTCTTT. Its translation is CASSDPRTGGDTEAFF.